The text below deals with one T cell receptor beta chain. The target antigen is unknown. Generated by immunoSEQ multiplex PCR, the TCRdb table keeps only in-frame clones and is missing some. The repertoire holds approximately 40,000 clones, with approximately 88% as singletons. These data belong to a study of OX40 agonist ivuxolimab in advanced cancers. Study-level information: The study gave patients intravenous ivuxolimab at 0.01 to 10 mg/kg every 2 weeks. One hepatocellular carcinoma and two cutaneous melanoma patients partially responded.

V dropped 9 bases and J dropped 4 bases, with 9 bases sitting between them. CDR1 is ENHRY and CDR2 is SYGVKD in the germline V gene. The CDR3 runs to 11 residues. Findings and caveats of the study: On average, CD8+ T cells had more expanded clones than CD4+.

The J gene is TRBJ1-1, the V gene TRBV10-3; D perhaps matches TRBD1 (5 bases). This TCR was recovered from an adult with an advanced solid tumor such as melanoma, head and neck, liver or kidney cancer. Sequencing used CD4+ or CD8+ T cells sorted from blood, obtained in a trial of the OX40 agonist ivuxolimab. CDR3 protein: CAIGVGTEAFF. In nucleotides, the CDR3 is TGTGCCATAGGGGTGGGCACTGAAGCTTTCTTT.